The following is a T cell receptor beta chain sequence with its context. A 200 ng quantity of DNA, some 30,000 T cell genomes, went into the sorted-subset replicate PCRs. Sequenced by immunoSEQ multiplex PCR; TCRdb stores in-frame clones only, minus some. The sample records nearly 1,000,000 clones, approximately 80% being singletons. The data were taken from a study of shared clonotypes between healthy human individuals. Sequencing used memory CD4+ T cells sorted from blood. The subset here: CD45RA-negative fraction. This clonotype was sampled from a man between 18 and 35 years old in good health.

The CDR3 sequence is CASSRGGRETQYF. CDR3 bases: TGTGCCAGCTCTCGCGGTGGGAGAGAGACCCAGTACTTC. The J gene is TRBJ2-5, the V gene TRBV18, with D perhaps matching TRBD2 (5 bases). V shed 6 bases and J shed 4 bases, with 12 bases lying between them. The germline V gene encodes CDR1 KGHSH and CDR2 LQKENI. CDR3 length: 13 residues.